This T cell receptor beta chain stems from a study of T cell repertoires in cytomegalovirus infection (dated by TCRdb to the late 2010s). Background for the entire study: Peptide stimulations targeted recently identified HLA-C-restricted CMV epitopes, whose presentation resists viral immunomodulation, together with well-studied HLA-B-restricted epitopes. The HLA type of each donor mattered for the analysis, because public TCR beta signatures pointed to carriage of CMV infection along with the matching HLA type.

What the treatment or condition label conveys for this sample: in vitro stimulation with specific CMV peptide epitopes to enrich CMV-specific T cells. The CDR1 and CDR2 encoded by the germline V gene are MNHNS and SASEGT. There are 14 amino acids in the CDR3, from cysteine to phenylalanine inclusive. Of all the DNA, just the CDR3 is kept, 42 bases in frame from base 1. V is cut by 7 bases and J by 7 bases, and the space between the germline ends is 14 bases. Here is what the overall study found, with its caveats: The ex vivo response was dominated by HLA-C-restricted CMV-specific TCR beta clonotypes, which also provided the single most frequent clonotype in two of eight donors. In both this cohort and an independent roughly 330-donor cohort, the cumulative frequency of public TCR beta family members distinguished carriers of CMV infection plus the relevant HLA type.

In its sample, this clonotype was seen a few times. The antigen it recognizes is unknown. Base-call qualities are not available, and no considerably larger clone is one nucleotide away. Sequencing was carried out with an Illumina HiSeq 1500. The raw public data were reprocessed by TCRdb itself: fastp quality trimming at Q25, MiXCR clonotype calling, in-frame beta chains only. For every CDR3 protein sequence, its rows merge into one entry that carries the most common genes and DNA. This sample gives roughly 160,000 distinct CDR3 sequences in total; less than 25% of them show up just once. 20% to 30% of the sample is held by the ten biggest clonotypes.

Sequenced here: CD8+ T cells from cultured PBMCs, sampled from culture after CMV antigen stimulation. The TCR originated in a human donor in good health (CMV status not recorded). Some clones in this sample may be carry-over from other donors' samples. This chain is built from TRBV6-1 and TRBJ1-6; TRBD1 is a weak D gene call, 5 bases matching. The DNA sequence is TGTGCCAGCATATATCAGGGACTAAATTCACCCCTCCACTTT. This yields the protein CASIYQGLNSPLHF.